What follows is one TCR beta chain and its context. Its cognate antigen is unknown. Sequencing was performed with immunoSEQ multiplex PCR; in TCRdb, only in-frame clones are kept and a portion is missing. The sample consists of about 99,000 clones, roughly 80% of them appearing once. The CDR3 is 11 residues long. Germline V lookup: CDR1 SGHTA, CDR2 FQGNSA. V was shortened by 5 bases and J by 6 bases, with 8 bases between the two germline ends. The data belong to a study of T cell clones after liver transplantation. Study information: Three of the eight recipients were HCV-positive; the rest had non-autoimmune, non-viral transplant indications. Draws occurred before transplant, before withdrawal, and after complete or failed withdrawal.

Thawed unstimulated PBMCs were FACS-sorted by CD3, CD4 and CD8 into two populations. Whole-study results and caveats: Donor-reactive sequences fell more than third party-reactive ones, suggesting partial deletion.

Sequenced material: CD4+ T cells from blood, taken around 4 years after liver transplant. This receptor was taken from a human patient who received a liver transplant. Some T cells may be transferred from the graft donor. The chain links TRBV7-2 to TRBJ2-7; the D is unclear. The CDR3 coding sequence is TGTGCCAGCAGCCCCTACGGCGAGCAGTACTTC. This translates into CASSPYGEQYF.